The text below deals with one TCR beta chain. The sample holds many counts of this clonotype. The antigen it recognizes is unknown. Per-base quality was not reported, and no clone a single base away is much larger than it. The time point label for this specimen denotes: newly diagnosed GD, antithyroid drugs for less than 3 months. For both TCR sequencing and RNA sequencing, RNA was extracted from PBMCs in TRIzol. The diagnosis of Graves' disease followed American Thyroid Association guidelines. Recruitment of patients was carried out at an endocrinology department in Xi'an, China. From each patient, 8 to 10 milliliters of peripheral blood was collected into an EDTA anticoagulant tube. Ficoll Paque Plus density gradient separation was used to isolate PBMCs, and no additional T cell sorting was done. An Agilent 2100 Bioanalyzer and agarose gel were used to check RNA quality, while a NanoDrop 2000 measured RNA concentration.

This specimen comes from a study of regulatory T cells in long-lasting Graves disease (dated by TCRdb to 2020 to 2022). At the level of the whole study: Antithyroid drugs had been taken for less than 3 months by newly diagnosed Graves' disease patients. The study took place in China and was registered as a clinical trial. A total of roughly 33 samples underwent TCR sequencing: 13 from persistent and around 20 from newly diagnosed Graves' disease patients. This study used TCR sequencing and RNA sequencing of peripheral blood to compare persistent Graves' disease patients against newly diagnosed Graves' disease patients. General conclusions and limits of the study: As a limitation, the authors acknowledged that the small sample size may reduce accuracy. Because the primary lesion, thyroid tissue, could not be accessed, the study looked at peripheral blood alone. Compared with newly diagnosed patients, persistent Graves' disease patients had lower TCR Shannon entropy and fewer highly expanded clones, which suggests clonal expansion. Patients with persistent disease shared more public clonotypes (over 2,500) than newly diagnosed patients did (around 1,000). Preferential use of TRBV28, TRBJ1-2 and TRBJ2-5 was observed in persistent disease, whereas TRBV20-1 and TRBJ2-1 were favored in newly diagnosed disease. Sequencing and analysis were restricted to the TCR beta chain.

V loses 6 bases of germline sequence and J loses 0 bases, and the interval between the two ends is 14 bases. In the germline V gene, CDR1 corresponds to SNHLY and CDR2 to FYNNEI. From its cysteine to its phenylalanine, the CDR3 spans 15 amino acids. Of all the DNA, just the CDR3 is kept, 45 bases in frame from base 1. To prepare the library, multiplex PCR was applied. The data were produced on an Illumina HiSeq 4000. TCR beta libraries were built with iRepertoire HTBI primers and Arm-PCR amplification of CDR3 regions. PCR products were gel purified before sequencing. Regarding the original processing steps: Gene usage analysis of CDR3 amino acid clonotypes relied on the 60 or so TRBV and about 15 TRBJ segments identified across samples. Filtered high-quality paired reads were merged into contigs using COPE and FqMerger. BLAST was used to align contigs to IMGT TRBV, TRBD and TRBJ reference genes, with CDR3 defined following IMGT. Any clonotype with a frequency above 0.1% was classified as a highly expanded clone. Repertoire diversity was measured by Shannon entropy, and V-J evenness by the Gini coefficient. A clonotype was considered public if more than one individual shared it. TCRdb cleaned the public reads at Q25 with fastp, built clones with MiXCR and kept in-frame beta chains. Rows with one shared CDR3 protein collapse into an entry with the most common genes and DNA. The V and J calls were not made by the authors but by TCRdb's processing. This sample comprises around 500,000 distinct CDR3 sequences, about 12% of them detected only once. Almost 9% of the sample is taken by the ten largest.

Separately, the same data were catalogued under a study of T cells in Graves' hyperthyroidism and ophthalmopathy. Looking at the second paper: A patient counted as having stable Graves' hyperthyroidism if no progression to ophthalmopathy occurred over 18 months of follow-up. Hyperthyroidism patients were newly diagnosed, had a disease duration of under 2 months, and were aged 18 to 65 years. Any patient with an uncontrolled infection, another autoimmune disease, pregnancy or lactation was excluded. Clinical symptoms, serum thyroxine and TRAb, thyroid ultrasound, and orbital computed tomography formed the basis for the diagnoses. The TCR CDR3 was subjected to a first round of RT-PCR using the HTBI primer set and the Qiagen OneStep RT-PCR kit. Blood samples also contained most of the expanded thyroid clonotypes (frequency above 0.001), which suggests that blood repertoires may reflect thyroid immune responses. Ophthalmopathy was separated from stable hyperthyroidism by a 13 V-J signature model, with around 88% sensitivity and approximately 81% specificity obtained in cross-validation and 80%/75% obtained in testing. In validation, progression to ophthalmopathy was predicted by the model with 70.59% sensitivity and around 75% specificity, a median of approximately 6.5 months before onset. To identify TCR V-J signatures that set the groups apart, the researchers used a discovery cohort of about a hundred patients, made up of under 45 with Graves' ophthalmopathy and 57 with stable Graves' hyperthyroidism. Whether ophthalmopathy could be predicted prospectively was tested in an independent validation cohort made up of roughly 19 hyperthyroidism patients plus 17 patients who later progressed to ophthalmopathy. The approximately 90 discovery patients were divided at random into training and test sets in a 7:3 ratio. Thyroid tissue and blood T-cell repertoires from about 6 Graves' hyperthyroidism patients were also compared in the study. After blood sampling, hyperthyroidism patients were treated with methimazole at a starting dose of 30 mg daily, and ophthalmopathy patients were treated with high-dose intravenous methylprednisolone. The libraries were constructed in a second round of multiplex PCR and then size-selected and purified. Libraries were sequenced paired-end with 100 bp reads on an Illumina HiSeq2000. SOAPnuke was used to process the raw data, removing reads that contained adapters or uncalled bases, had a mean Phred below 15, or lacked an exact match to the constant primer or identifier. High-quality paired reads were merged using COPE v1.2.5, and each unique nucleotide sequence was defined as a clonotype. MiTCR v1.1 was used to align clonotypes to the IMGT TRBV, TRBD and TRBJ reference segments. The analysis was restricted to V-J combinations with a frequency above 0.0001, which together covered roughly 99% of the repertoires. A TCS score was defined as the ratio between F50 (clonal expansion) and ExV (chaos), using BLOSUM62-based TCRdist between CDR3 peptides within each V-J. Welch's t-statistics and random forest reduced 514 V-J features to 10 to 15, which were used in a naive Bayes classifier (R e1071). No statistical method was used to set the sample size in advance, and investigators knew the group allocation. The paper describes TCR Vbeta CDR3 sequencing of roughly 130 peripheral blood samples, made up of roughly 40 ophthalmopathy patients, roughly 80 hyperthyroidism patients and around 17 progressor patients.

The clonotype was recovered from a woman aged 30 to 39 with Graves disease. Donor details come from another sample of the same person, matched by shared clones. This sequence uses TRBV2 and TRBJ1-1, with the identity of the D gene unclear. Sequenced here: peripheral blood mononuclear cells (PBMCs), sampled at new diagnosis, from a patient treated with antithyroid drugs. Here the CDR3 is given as CASRPDHLMNTEAFF. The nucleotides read TGTGCCAGCAGACCCGACCATCTCATGAACACTGAAGCTTTCTTT.